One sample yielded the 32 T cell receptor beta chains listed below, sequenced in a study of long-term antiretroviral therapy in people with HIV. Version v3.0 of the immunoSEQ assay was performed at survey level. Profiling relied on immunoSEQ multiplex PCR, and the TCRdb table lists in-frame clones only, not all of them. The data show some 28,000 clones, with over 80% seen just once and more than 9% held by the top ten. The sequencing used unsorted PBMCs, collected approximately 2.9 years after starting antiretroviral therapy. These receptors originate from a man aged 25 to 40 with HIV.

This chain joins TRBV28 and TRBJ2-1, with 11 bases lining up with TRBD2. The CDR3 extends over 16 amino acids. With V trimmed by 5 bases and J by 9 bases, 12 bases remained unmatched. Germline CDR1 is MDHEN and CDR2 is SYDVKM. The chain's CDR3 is CASSPLLAGGDGEQFF. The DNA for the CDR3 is TGTGCCAGCAGTCCCCTGCTAGCGGGAGGAGACGGTGAGCAGTTCTTC. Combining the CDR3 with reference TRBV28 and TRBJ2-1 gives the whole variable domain DVKVTQSSRYLVKRTGEKVFLECVQDMDHENMFWYRQDPGLGLRLIYFSYDVKMKEKGDIPEGYSVSREKKERFSLILESASTNQTSMYLCASSPLLAGGDGEQFFGPGTRLTVL.

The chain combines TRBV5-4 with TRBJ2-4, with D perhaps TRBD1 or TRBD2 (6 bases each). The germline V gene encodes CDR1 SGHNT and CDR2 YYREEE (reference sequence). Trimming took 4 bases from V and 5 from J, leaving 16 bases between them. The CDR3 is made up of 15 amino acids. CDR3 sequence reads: CASSSQWGAENIQYF. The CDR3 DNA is TGTGCCAGCAGCAGCCAATGGGGGGCTGAAAACATTCAGTACTTC. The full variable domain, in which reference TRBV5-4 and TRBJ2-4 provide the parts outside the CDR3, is ETGVTQSPTHLIKTRGQQVTLRCSSQSGHNTVSWYQQALGQGPQFIFQYYREEENGRGNFPPRFSGLQFPNYSSELNVNALELDDSALYLCASSSQWGAENIQYFGAGTRLSVL.

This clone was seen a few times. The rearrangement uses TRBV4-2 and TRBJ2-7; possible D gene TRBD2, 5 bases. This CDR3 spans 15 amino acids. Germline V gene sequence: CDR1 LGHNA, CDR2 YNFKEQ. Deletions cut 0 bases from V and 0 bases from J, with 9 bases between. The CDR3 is CASSQDEGDSYEQYF. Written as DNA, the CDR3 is TGTGCCAGCAGCCAAGATGAGGGAGACTCCTACGAGCAGTACTTC.

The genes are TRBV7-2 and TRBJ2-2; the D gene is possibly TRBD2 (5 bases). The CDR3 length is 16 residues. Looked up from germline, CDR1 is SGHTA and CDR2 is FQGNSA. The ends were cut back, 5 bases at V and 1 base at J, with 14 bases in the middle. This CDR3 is CASSLTLGLNTGELFF. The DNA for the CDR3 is TGTGCCAGCAGCCTGACTTTAGGACTGAACACCGGGGAGCTGTTTTTT.

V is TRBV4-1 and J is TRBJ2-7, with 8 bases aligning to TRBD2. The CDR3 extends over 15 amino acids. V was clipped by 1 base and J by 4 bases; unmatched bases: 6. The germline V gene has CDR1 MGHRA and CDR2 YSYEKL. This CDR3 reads CASSQGSGGPYEQYF. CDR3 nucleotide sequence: TGCGCCAGCAGCCAAGGGTCGGGGGGGCCTTACGAGCAGTACTTC.

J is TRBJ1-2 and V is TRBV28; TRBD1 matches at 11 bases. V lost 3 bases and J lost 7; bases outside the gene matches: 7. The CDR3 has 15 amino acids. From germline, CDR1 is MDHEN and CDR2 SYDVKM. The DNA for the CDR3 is TGTGCCAGCAGTTTTAGGGACAGGGGGATTTCTGGCTACACCTTC. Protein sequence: CASSFRDRGISGYTF.

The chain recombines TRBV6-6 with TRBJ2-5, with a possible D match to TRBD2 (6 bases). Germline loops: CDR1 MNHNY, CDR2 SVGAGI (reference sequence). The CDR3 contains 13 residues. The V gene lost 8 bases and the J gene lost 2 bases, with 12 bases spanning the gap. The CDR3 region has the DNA TGTGCCAGCGGAGGGGTATTACAAGAGACCCAGTACTTC. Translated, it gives CASGGVLQETQYF.

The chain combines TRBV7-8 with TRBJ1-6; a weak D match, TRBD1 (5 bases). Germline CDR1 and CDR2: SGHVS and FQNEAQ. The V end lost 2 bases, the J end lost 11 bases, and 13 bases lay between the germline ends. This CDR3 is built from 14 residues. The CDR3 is CASSLRDFATPLHF. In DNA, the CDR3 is TGTGCCAGCAGCTTAAGGGACTTCGCGACACCCCTCCACTTT.

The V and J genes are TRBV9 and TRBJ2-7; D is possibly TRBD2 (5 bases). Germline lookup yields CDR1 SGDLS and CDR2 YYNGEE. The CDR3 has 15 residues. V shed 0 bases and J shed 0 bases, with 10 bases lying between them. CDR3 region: CASSVGGSVSYEQYF. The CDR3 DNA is TGTGCCAGCAGCGTAGGAGGTAGCGTCTCCTACGAGCAGTACTTC.

CDR3 bases: TGTGCCAGCAGCTTAGGGGACAGGGTAAACACCGGGGAGCTGTTTTTT. Amino acid sequence: CASSLGDRVNTGELFF. The J gene is TRBJ2-2, the V gene TRBV11-2, with 9 bases matching TRBD1. CDR3 length equals 16 residues. Germline V gene sequence: CDR1 SGHAT, CDR2 FQNNGV. Trimming cost V 1 base and J 2 bases; bases outside gene matches: 2.

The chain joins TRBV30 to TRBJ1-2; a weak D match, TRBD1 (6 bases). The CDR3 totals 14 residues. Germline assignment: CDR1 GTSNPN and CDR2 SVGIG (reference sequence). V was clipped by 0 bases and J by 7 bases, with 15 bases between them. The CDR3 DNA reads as TGTGCCTGGAGTGTACAGGCATCCAGGGGTGGCTACACCTTC. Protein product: CAWSVQASRGGYTF.

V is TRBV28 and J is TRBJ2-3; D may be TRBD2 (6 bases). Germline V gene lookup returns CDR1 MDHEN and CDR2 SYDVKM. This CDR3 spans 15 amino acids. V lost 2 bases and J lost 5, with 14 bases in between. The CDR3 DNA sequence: TGTGCCAGCAGTTTAAGCGGGTCCCAGGGAGATACGCAGTATTTT. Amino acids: CASSLSGSQGDTQYF.

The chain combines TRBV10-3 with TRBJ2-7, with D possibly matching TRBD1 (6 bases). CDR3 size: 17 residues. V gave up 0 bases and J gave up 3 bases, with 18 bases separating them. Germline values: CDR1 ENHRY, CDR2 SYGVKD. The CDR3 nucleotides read TGTGCCATCAGTGAGTCGAAGGGACACAGTGGCTTCTACGAGCAGTACTTC. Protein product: CAISESKGHSGFYEQYF.

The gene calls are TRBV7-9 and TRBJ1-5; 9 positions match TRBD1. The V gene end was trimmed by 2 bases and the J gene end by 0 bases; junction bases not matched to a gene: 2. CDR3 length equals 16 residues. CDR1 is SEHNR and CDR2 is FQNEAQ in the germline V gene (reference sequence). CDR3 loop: CASSLSGQGSNQPQHF. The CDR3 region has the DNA TGTGCCAGCAGCTTATCGGGACAGGGTAGCAATCAGCCCCAGCATTTT.

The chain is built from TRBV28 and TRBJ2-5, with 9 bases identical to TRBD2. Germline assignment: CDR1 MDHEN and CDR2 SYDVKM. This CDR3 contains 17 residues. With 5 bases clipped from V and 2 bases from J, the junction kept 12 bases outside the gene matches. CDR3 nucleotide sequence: TGTGCCAGCAGTAAGCGGCGCCTAGCGGGGCAACAAGAGACCCAGTACTTC. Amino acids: CASSKRRLAGQQETQYF.

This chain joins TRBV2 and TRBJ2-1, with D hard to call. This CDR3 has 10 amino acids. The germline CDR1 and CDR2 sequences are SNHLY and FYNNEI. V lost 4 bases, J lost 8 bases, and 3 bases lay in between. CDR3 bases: TGTGCCAGCAGTGGATATGAGCAGTTCTTC. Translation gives CASSGYEQFF.

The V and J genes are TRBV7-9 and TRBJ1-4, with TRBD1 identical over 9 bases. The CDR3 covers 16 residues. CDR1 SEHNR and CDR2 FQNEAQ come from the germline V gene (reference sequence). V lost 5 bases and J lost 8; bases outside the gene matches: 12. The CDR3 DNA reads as TGTGCCAGCAGCAAGGAACGACAGGGGGTTCTAGAAAAACTGTTTTTT. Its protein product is CASSKERQGVLEKLFF.

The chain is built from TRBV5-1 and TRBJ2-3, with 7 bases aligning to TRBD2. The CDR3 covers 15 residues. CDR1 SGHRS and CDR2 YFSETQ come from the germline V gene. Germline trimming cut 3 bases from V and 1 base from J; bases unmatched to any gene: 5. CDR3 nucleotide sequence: TGCGCCAGCAGCTCAGCTAGCGGACGCACAGATACGCAGTATTTT. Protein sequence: CASSSASGRTDTQYF.

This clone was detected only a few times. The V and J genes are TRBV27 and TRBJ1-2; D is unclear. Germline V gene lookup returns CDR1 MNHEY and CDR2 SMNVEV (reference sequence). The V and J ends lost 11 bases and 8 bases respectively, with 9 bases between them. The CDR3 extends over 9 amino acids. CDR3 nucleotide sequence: TGTGCCTGGGCGCAGGGCTACACCTTC. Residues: CAWAQGYTF.

The CDR3 loop reads CASSQAVRLNTEAFF. The CDR3 DNA reads as TGCGCCAGCAGCCAAGCTGTAAGGTTGAACACTGAAGCTTTCTTT. V is TRBV4-1 and J is TRBJ1-1; the D is unclear. Per germline, CDR1 MGHRA and CDR2 YSYEKL. Trimming pared 1 base from V and 0 bases from J, leaving 9 bases between. CDR3 length: 15 amino acids.

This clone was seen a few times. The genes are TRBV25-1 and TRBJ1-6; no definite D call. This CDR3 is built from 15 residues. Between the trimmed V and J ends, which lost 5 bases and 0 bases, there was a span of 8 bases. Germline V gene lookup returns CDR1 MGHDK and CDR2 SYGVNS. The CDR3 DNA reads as TGTGCCAGCAGTAGTGGGGTCTCCTATAATTCACCCCTCCACTTT. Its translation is CASSSGVSYNSPLHF.

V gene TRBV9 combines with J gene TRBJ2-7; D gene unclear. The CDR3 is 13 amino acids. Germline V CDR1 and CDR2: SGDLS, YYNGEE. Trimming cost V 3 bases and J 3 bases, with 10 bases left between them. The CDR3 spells CASSAGSGYEQYF. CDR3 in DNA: TGTGCCAGCAGCGCCGGGTCAGGCTACGAGCAGTACTTC.

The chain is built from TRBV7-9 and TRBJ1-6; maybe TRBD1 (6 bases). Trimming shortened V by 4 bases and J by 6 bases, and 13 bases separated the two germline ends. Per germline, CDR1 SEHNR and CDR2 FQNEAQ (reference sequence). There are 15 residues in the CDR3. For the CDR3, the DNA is TGTGCCAGCAGCTCCGCTCGGGGGGCTAATTCACCCCTCCACTTT. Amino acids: CASSSARGANSPLHF.

The CDR3 reads CASSQDWGAGDTQYF. The CDR3 DNA is TGCGCCAGCAGCCAAGATTGGGGAGCAGGGGATACGCAGTATTTT. The chain employs TRBV4-3 and TRBJ2-3; D may be TRBD1 or TRBD2 (5 bases each). Trimming stripped 0 bases from V and 6 bases from J, with 13 bases between. The CDR3 contains 15 residues. Germline V gene sequence: CDR1 LGHNA, CDR2 YSLEER.

CDR3 sequence: CASSLPGSYGYTF. The CDR3 nucleotides read TGTGCCAGCAGTTTACCGGGGTCCTATGGCTACACCTTC. The genes are TRBV28 and TRBJ1-2; D unresolved. There are 13 residues in the CDR3. Between the trimmed V and J ends, which lost 2 bases and 4 bases, there was a span of 8 bases. CDR1 is MDHEN and CDR2 is SYDVKM in the germline V gene.

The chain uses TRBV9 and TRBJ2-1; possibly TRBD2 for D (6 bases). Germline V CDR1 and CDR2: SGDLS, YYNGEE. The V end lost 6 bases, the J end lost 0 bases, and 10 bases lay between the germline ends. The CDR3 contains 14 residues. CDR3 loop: CASTLGSSYNEQFF. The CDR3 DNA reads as TGTGCCAGCACTCTCGGGAGCTCCTACAATGAGCAGTTCTTC.

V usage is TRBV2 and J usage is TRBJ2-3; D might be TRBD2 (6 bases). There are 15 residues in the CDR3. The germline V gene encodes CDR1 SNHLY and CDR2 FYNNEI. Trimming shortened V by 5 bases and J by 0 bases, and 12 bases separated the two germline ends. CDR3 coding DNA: TGTGCCAGCAGTTCGGGGCGGGGAAGCACAGATACGCAGTATTTT. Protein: CASSSGRGSTDTQYF.

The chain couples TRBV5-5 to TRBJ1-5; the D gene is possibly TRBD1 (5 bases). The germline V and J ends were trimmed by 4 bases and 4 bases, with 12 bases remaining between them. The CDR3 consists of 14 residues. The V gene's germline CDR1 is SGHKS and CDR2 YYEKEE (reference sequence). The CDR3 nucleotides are TGTGCCAGCAGCCTCGGGGGTAGTAATCAGCCCCAGCATTTT. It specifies CASSLGGSNQPQHF.

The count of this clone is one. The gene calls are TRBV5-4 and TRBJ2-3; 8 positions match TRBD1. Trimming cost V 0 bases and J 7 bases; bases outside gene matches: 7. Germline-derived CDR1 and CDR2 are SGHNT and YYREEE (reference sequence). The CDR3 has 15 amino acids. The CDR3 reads CASSLAGQAPNTQYF. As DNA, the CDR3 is TGTGCCAGCAGCTTGGCGGGACAGGCCCCAAATACGCAGTATTTT.

CDR3: CASSLGTQSSYNSPLHF. CDR3 DNA: TGTGCCAGCAGTTTAGGGACCCAGAGCTCCTATAATTCACCCCTCCACTTT. The chain links TRBV28 to TRBJ1-6; D is possibly TRBD1 (5 bases). In germline, CDR1 is MDHEN, CDR2 SYDVKM. The CDR3 covers 17 residues. Trimming removed 2 bases from V and 0 bases from J, with 11 bases in between.

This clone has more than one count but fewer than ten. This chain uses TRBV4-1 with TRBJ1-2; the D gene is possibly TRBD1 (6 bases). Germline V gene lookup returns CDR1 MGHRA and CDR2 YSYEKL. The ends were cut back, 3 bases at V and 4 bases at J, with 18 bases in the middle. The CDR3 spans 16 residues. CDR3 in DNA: TGCGCCAGCAGCCATACTGGACAGCCGGGGTCCTATGGCTACACCTTC. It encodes CASSHTGQPGSYGYTF.

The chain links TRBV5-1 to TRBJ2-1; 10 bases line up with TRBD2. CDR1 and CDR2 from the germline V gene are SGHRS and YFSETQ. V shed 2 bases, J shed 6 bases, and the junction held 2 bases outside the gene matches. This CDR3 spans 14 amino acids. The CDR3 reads CASSLRTSGNEQFF. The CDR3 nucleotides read TGCGCCAGCAGCTTAAGGACTAGCGGCAATGAGCAGTTCTTC.